This T cell receptor (beta chain) originates from a study of Ad26.COV2.S vaccination and SARS-CoV-2 variants. This clone turned up a few times. The V gene's germline CDR1 is MNHEY and CDR2 SVGEGT. The V and J ends lost 2 bases and 2 bases respectively, with 16 bases between them. CDR3 length: 16 residues. The protocol was immunoSEQ multiplex PCR, while the TCRdb copy is restricted to in-frame clones and leaves out a portion. This sample carries more than 400,000 clones, around 90% of them seen once, and the ten largest clones take about 4.5%. Treatment defined: approximately 18 received Ad26.COV2.S at low or high dose, single or two shots; five or six received placebo; per-sample allocation not given. Collection of samples fell on day 63 after the first vaccine or placebo injection.

The sample consisted of peripheral blood, taken in a trial of Ad26.COV2.S vaccine versus placebo. This chain connects TRBV6-2 or TRBV6-3 to TRBJ2-7; D is undetermined. This TCR came from a person aged 18-60 years who received the Ad26.COV2.S COVID-19 vaccine or a placebo. This CDR3 reads CASSYHLPALTYEQYF. The DNA for the CDR3 is TGTGCCAGCAGTTACCACCTTCCTGCGCTTACCTACGAGCAGTACTTC.